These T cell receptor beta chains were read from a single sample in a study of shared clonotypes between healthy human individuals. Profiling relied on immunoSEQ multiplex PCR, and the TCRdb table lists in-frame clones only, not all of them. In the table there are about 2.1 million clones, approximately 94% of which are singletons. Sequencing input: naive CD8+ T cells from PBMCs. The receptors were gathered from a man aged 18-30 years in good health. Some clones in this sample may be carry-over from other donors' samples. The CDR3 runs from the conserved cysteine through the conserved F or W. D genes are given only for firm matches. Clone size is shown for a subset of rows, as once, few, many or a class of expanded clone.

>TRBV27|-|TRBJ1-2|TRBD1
CASSPKDRVEGYTF
TGTGCCAGCAGCCCAAAAGACAGGGTTGAAGGCTACACCTTC
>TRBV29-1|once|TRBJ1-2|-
CSVEAGAWGYTF
TGCAGCGTTGAAGCGGGGGCTTGGGGCTACACCTTC
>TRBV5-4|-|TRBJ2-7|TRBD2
CASSWKREAHYEQYF
TGTGCCAGCAGCTGGAAGCGGGAGGCCCACTACGAGCAGTACTTC
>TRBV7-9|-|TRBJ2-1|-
CASSLGTGSSYNEQFF
TGTGCCAGCAGCTTAGGTACCGGGAGCTCCTACAATGAGCAGTTCTTC
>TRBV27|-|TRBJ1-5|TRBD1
CASSTGVNQPQHF
TGTGCCAGCAGTACAGGGGTCAATCAGCCCCAGCATTTT
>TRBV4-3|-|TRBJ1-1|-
CASSHSTGNTEAFF
TGCGCCAGCAGCCACAGTACAGGGAACACTGAAGCTTTCTTT
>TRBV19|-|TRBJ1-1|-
CASSITPGPEAFF
TGTGCCAGTAGTATCACCCCGGGGCCAGAAGCTTTCTTT
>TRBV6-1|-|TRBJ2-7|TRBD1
CASSRGQGAHEQYF
TGTGCCAGCAGCCGCGGACAGGGGGCCCACGAGCAGTACTTC
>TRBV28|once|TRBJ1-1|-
CASSLIRTELKNTEAFF
TGTGCCAGCAGTTTAATAAGGACAGAACTTAAGAACACTGAAGCTTTCTTT
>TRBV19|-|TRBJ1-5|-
CASSLGQANQPQHF
TGTGCCAGTAGCCTCGGACAAGCCAATCAGCCCCAGCATTTT
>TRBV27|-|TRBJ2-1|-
CASRPGEYEQFF
TGTGCCAGCAGGCCAGGGGAGTATGAGCAGTTCTTC
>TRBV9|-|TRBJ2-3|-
CASSVGRDTLGRDTQYF
TGTGCCAGCAGCGTAGGACGGGACACCCTCGGAAGGGATACGCAGTATTTT
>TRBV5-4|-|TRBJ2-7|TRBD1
CASSLYRGITYEQYF
TGTGCCAGCAGCTTGTACAGGGGGATAACCTACGAGCAGTACTTC
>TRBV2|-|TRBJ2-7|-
CASSFISYEQYF
TGTGCCAGCAGTTTTATTAGCTACGAGCAGTACTTC
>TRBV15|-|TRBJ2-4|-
CATSGYGAYDKKNIQYF
TGTGCCACCAGCGGATATGGGGCCTATGACAAAAAAAACATTCAGTACTTC
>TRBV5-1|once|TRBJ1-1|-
CASSPEDSLNTEAFF
TGCGCCAGCAGCCCAGAGGACAGTTTGAACACTGAAGCTTTCTTT